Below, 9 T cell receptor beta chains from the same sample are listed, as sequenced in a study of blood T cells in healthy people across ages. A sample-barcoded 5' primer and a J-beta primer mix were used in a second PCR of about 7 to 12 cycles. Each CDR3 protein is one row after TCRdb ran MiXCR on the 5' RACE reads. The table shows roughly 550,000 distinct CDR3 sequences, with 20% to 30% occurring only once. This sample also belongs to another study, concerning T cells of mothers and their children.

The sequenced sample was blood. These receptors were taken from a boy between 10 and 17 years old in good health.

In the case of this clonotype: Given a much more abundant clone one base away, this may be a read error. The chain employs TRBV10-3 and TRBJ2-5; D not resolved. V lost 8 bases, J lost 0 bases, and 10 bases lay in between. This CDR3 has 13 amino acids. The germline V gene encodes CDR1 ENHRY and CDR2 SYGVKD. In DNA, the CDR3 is TGTGCCATCGCCCCTTCGTACCAAGAGACCCAGTACTTC. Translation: CAIAPSYQETQYF.

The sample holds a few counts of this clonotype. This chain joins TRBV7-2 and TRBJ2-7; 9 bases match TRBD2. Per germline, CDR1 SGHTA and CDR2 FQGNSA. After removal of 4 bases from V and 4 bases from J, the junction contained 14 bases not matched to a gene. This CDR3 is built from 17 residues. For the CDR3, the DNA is TGTGCCAGCAGCTCTCGGTTAGCGGGAGAGGGGGATTACGAGCAGTACTTC. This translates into CASSSRLAGEGDYEQYF.

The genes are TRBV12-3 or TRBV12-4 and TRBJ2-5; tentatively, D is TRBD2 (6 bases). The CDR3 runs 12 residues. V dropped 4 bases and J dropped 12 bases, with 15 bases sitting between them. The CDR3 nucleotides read TGTGCCAGCAGTTACCCTATAGCGGTCAAGTACTTC. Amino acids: CASSYPIAVKYF.

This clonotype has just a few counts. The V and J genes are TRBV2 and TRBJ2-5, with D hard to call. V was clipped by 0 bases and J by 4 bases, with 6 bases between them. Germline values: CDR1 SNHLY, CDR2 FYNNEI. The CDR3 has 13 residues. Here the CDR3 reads CASSEAHAETQYF. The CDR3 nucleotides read TGTGCCAGCAGTGAAGCGCATGCAGAGACCCAGTACTTC.

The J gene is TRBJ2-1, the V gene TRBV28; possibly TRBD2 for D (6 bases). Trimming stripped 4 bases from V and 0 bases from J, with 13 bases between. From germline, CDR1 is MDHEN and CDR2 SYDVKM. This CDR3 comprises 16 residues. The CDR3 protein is CASSSAGTRSYNEQFF. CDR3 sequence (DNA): TGTGCCAGCAGTTCCGCCGGGACTCGCTCCTACAATGAGCAGTTCTTC.

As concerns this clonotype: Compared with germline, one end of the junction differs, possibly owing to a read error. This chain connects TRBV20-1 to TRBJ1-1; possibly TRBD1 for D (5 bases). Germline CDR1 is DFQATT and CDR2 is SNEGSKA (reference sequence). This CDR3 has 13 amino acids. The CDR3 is CSAPTGANTGAFF. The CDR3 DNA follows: TGCAGTGCACCGACTGGGGCGAACACTGGAGCTTTCTTT.

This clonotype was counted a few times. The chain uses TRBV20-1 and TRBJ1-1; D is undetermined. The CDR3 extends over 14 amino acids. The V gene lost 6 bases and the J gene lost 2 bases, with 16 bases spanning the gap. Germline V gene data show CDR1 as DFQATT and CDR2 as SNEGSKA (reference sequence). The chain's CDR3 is CSAPAPDANTEAFF. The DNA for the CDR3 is TGCAGTGCCCCCGCCCCGGACGCAAACACTGAAGCTTTCTTT.

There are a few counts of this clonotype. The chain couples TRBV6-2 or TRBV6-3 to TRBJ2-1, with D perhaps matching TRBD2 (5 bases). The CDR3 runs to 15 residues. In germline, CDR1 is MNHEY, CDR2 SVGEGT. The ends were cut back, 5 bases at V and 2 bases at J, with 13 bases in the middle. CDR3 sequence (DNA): TGTGCCAGCAGTCTCGTTCGTAGCGCCTACAATGAGCAGTTCTTC. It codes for CASSLVRSAYNEQFF.

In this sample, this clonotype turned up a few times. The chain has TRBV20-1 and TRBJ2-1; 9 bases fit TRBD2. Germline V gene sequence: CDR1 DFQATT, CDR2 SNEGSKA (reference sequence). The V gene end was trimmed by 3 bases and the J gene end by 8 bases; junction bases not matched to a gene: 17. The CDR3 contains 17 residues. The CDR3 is CSARTPFSSGSMYEQFF. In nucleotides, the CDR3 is TGCAGTGCTAGGACGCCGTTTAGTAGCGGGAGTATGTATGAGCAGTTCTTC.